This is a list of T cell receptor beta chains from one sample in a study of neurological immune-mediated disorders. In TCRdb, the 5' RACE reads were re-called with MiXCR into one record per CDR3 protein. The sample includes 25,000 to 35,000 distinct CDR3 sequences, less than 20% of them seen just once. The material sequenced was CD4+ T cells from blood. All receptors come from a female donor with HTLV-1-associated myelopathy (HAM/TSP). The CDR3 runs from the conserved cysteine through the conserved F or W. A D gene is named only where the DNA matches it firmly. The listing skips clone size in some rows; elsewhere it reads once, few, many or a size class.

D,length,V,J,size,DNA,CDR3
-,15,TRBV27,TRBJ2-3,-,TGTGTCAGCAGTTTACAAGGGGCTAGCACAGATACGCAGTATTTT,CVSSLQGASTDTQYF
-,14,TRBV9,TRBJ1-6,many,TGTGCCAGCAGCGTGGGACACCTAAATTCACCCCTCCACTTT,CASSVGHLNSPLHF
TRBD1,14,TRBV24-1,TRBJ1-5,many,TGTGCCACCAGTGGGGACAGGGACAATCAGCCCCAGCATTTT,CATSGDRDNQPQHF
-,15,TRBV7-8,TRBJ2-2,-,TGTGCCAGCACCTCGTCTTTGGGGAACACCGGGGAGCTGTTTTTT,CASTSSLGNTGELFF
TRBD2,16,TRBV3-1,TRBJ2-1,many,TGTGCCAGCAGCCAAGAAGGGACTAGGGTCTACAATGAGCAGTTCTTC,CASSQEGTRVYNEQFF
TRBD2,14,TRBV20-1,TRBJ2-5,many,TGCAGTGGACTAGCGGGGGTGGTTGGAGAGACCCAGTACTTC,CSGLAGVVGETQYF
-,13,TRBV14,TRBJ2-7,medium-sized,TGTGCCAGCAGCAAAAGGGATGCCTACGAGCAGTACTTC,CASSKRDAYEQYF
-,16,TRBV6-1,TRBJ2-2,many,TGTGCCAGCAGTGAGGGGCTGGCAACGAACACCGGGGAGCTGTTTTTT,CASSEGLATNTGELFF
-,15,TRBV5-6,TRBJ2-2,many,TGTGCCAGCAGCACCTACGGACAGTCCACCGGGGAGCTGTTTTTT,CASSTYGQSTGELFF
TRBD2,17,TRBV24-1,TRBJ2-1,many,TGTGCCACCAGTGACACTCTCGGGACTAGCGGCAACAATGAGCAGTTCTTC,CATSDTLGTSGNNEQFF